These 14 T cell receptor beta chains originate from one sample sequenced in a study of T cell clonotyping in hematopoietic cell transplantation. Measured with immunoSEQ multiplex PCR; TCRdb has only the in-frame clones, and not every one. The sample lists about 16,000 clones, 80% to 90% seen once, with around 4.3% in the top ten. The sample was peripheral blood mononuclear cells. These receptors were taken from a woman between 40 and 55 years old in good health. Some clones in this sample may be carry-over from other donors' samples.

The chain uses TRBV19 and TRBJ2-2; D may be TRBD1 (6 bases). The CDR3 loop spans 15 amino acids. Germline V CDR1 and CDR2: LNHDA, SQIVND (reference sequence). The V end lost 5 bases, the J end lost 4 bases, and 14 bases lay between the germline ends. The CDR3 loop reads CASSSGVGGTGELFF. For the CDR3, the DNA is TGTGCCAGTAGTTCAGGGGTTGGAGGCACCGGGGAGCTGTTTTTT.

The chain recombines TRBV19 with TRBJ1-2; 9 positions agree with TRBD1. Germline V gene sequence: CDR1 LNHDA, CDR2 SQIVND (reference sequence). The junction had 4 bases not matched to a gene; V was cut back by 8 bases and J by 3 bases. This CDR3 is built from 13 residues. CDR3: CASLDRGDYGYTF. The CDR3, as DNA: TGTGCCAGTCTGGACAGGGGCGACTATGGCTACACCTTC.

This chain links TRBV7-2 with TRBJ1-1; D remains ambiguous. Germline CDR1 and CDR2: SGHTA and FQGNSA. This CDR3 region has 15 residues. Trimming pared 0 bases from V and 4 bases from J, leaving 12 bases between. CDR3 nucleotide sequence: TGTGCCAGCAGCTTAGCGCTTGTAGGACGCACTGAAGCTTTCTTT. It yields the protein CASSLALVGRTEAFF.

The chain links TRBV5-1 to TRBJ2-2; the match to TRBD2 covers 9 bases. Trimming removed 0 bases from V and 7 bases from J; junction bases left unmatched: 7. The CDR3 is 16 amino acids. Germline V gene sequence: CDR1 SGHRS, CDR2 YFSETQ. In nucleotides, the CDR3 is TGCGCCAGCAGCTTGGACGGCGGGGGGGAGTACGGGGAGCTGTTTTTT. Its protein is CASSLDGGGEYGELFF.

This sequence joins TRBV7-3 and TRBJ1-1; D call uncertain. Trimming removed 5 bases from V and 3 bases from J, with 7 bases in between. Per the germline V gene, CDR1 is SGHTA and CDR2 is FQGTGA. This CDR3 is built from 12 residues. CDR3: CASSPVDTEAFF. CDR3 DNA: TGTGCCAGCAGCCCGGTGGACACTGAAGCTTTCTTT.

This clone was detected only a few times. V is TRBV28 and J is TRBJ1-6; D may be TRBD1 (6 bases). The CDR3 spans 13 residues. Trimming removed 8 bases from V and 5 bases from J, with 10 bases in between. Germline V gene lookup returns CDR1 MDHEN and CDR2 SYDVKM. The CDR3 bases are TGTGCCAGCGGGGGGCACGATAATTCACCCCTCCACTTT. This sequence encodes CASGGHDNSPLHF.

This clone appeared once. V usage is TRBV7-9 and J usage is TRBJ2-5; 9 bases align to TRBD1. V lost 6 bases to trimming and J lost 2 bases; unmatched junction nucleotides: 7. The V gene's germline CDR1 is SEHNR and CDR2 FQNEAQ (reference sequence). The CDR3 spans 15 residues. CDR3 region: CASSLTGGGQETQYF. For the CDR3, the DNA is TGTGCCAGCAGTCTGACAGGGGGGGGTCAAGAGACCCAGTACTTC.

This rearrangement joins TRBV29-1 to TRBJ2-3, with D unclear. Trimming removed 3 bases from V and 0 bases from J, with 7 bases in between. This CDR3 spans 13 amino acids. From germline, CDR1 is SQVTM and CDR2 ANQGSEA. The CDR3 sequence is CSVEPQSTDTQYF. CDR3 bases: TGCAGCGTTGAGCCGCAGAGCACAGATACGCAGTATTTT.

The CDR3 sequence: CALQTGTGHLNTEAFF. Written as DNA, the CDR3 is TGTGCCCTCCAAACGGGGACAGGGCACTTGAACACTGAAGCTTTCTTT. The rearrangement joins TRBV30 to TRBJ1-1; 9 bases map to TRBD1. From germline, CDR1 is GTSNPN and CDR2 SVGIG (reference sequence). CDR3 length equals 16 residues. Unmatched junction bases numbered 13, after V lost 8 bases and J lost 0 bases.

The V and J genes are TRBV7-2 and TRBJ2-1; 13 nucleotides line up with TRBD2. V lost 5 bases, J lost 7 bases, and 5 bases stayed unmatched. Germline lookup yields CDR1 SGHTA and CDR2 FQGNSA. There are 15 residues in the CDR3. DNA of the CDR3: TGTGCCAGCAGCAGTACTAGCGGGGGGGCGAATGAGCAGTTCTTC. This encodes CASSSTSGGANEQFF.

About this clone: The junction and the germline gene differ at one end; a read error may be behind it. The chain combines TRBV30 with TRBJ1-4, with D tentatively TRBD1 (5 bases). The germline CDR1 and CDR2 sequences are GTSNPN and SVGIG (reference sequence). This CDR3 comprises 12 residues. The CDR3 loop reads CAWTQGGEKLSF. Here the CDR3 DNA reads TGTGCCTGGACTCAGGGTGGGGAAAAACTGTCTTTT.

This chain uses TRBV15 with TRBJ1-3; D not resolved. This CDR3 has 14 residues. CDR1 is LNHNV, CDR2 YYDKDF, per germline (reference sequence). V lost 3 bases and J lost 0, with 6 bases in between. The DNA of the CDR3 is TGTGCCACCAGCAGGGACCACTCTGGAAACACCATATATTTT. Its protein is CATSRDHSGNTIYF.

The chain couples TRBV29-1 to TRBJ1-2; D may be TRBD1 (5 bases). The germline gives CDR1 SQVTM, CDR2 ANQGSEA. V was clipped by 7 bases and J by 4 bases, with 19 bases between them. The CDR3 loop spans 14 amino acids. CDR3 amino acids: CSADSESGTYGYTF. CDR3 nucleotides: TGCAGCGCTGATTCTGAGTCAGGGACCTATGGCTACACCTTC.

Written as DNA, the CDR3 is TGCGCCAGCAGCTTGTCGGGACATCGCACAGATACGCAGTATTTT. Protein sequence: CASSLSGHRTDTQYF. The chain links TRBV5-1 to TRBJ2-3; tentative D call: TRBD1 (6 bases). Germline values: CDR1 SGHRS, CDR2 YFSETQ. CDR3 length equals 15 residues. V was cut by 1 base and J by 1 base, with 10 bases left in between. The full variable domain, rest sourced from reference TRBV5-1 and TRBJ2-3, is KAGVTQTPRYLIKTRGQQVTLSCSPISGHRSVSWYQQTPGQGLQFLFEYFSETQRNKGNFPGRFSGRQFSNSRSEMNVSTLELGDSALYLCASSLSGHRTDTQYFGPGTRLTVL.